This TCR beta chain is from a study of blood T cell repertoires in COVID-19. Whole-study context: Sites across the United States, Italy and Spain contributed samples from acute and convalescent COVID-19. Nucleic acid was either cDNA or gDNA, and it came from T cells, B-cell-depleted T cells, or PBMCs.

In the source study's methods: Estimation of nucleated cell counts was performed using reference gene primer amplification. Produced via immunoSEQ multiplex PCR; TCRdb's table is partial and in-frame only. D and trimming were read from the DNA, whereas the V and J calls and clone size are those reported in that table. The table has 70,000 to 80,000 clones, less than 90% seen once. With 0 bases removed from V and 2 bases from J, the gap between germline ends came to 10 bases. The germline CDR1 and CDR2 sequences are LGHDT and YNNKEL (reference sequence). This CDR3 is built from 15 residues. This TCR came from a man older than 75 in a cohort sampled during active COVID-19. The chain joins TRBV3-1 (or the pseudogene TRBV3-2) to TRBJ1-2, with no clear D. The source material was peripheral blood. CDR3 region: CASSQDRGGNYGYTF. CDR3 nucleotide sequence: TGTGCCAGCAGCCAAGACAGAGGAGGAAACTATGGCTACACCTTC.